Listed below are T cell receptor beta chains from one sample, sequenced in a study of blood T cell repertoires in COVID-19. The data were produced by immunoSEQ multiplex PCR, yet TCRdb's version contains in-frame clones alone and is incomplete. The profile covers under 250,000 clones, with 82% appearing a single time and roughly 3.5% taken by the ten largest. The sequenced sample was PBMCs or T cells enriched from blood (not recorded which). The receptors originated from a woman aged 55-69 years who had recovered from COVID-19. Each CDR3 is given with its conserved first and last residue. D genes are given only for firm matches. The size of a clone is reported for some rows only, either as once, few or many, or as a class for expanded clones.

j_call | clone_size | v_call | d_call | cdr3_aa | cdr3_nt
TRBJ1-1 | . | TRBV25-1 | . | CASSAPRAGETEAFF | TGTGCCAGCAGTGCCCCTAGGGCGGGCGAGACTGAAGCTTTCTTT
TRBJ1-1 | few | TRBV7-9 | . | CASTQGGEAFF | TGTGCCAGCACTCAGGGAGGTGAAGCTTTCTTT
TRBJ2-2 | . | TRBV12-5 | . | CASGLVWGRNTGELFF | TGTGCTAGTGGTTTGGTATGGGGCAGGAACACCGGGGAGCTGTTTTTT
TRBJ2-1 | . | TRBV7-7 | TRBD1 | CASSSRQGGYNEQFF | TGTGCCAGCAGCTCGCGACAGGGCGGCTACAATGAGCAGTTCTTC
TRBJ2-3 | few | TRBV9 | TRBD1 | CASNRQGETDTQYF | TGTGCCAGCAACCGACAGGGGGAGACAGATACGCAGTATTTT
TRBJ1-3 | . | TRBV5-1 | . | CASRAGDTIYF | TGCGCCAGCAGGGCCGGGGACACCATATATTTT
TRBJ2-1 | . | TRBV12-3/TRBV12-4 | . | CASSFLNEQFF | TGTGCCAGCAGTTTTCTAAATGAGCAGTTCTTC
TRBJ2-7 | . | TRBV13 | . | CASSQRGLFEGFHEQYF | TGTGCCAGCAGCCAAAGAGGGTTGTTTGAGGGCTTCCACGAGCAGTACTTC
TRBJ1-6 | . | TRBV5-4 | TRBD1 | CASRPGQGRDSPLHF | TGTGCCAGCAGACCCGGACAGGGGAGAGATTCACCCCTCCACTTT
TRBJ2-1 | few | TRBV12-2 | . | CASRPRQGRRNEQFF | TGTGCAAGTCGCCCCAGACAGGGGAGGAGAAATGAGCAGTTCTTC
TRBJ2-3 | . | TRBV5-4 | TRBD1 | CASSSYRGPPDTQYF | TGTGCCAGCAGCTCCTACAGGGGTCCCCCAGATACGCAGTATTTT
TRBJ2-2 | . | TRBV29-1 | . | CSARSNTGELFF | TGCAGCGCGAGAAGCAACACCGGGGAGCTGTTTTTT
TRBJ2-5 | . | TRBV24-1 | . | CATSDSTDYQETQYF | TGTGCCACCAGTGACTCGACAGACTACCAAGAGACCCAGTACTTC
TRBJ1-6 | . | TRBV7-9 | . | CASSFSGTNNSPLHF | TGTGCCAGCAGCTTTTCGGGAACCAATAATTCACCCCTCCACTTT
TRBJ2-7 | few | TRBV6-5 | . | CASTSFEGEYF | TGTGCCAGCACCTCATTCGAAGGGGAGTACTTC
TRBJ1-5 | . | TRBV7-8 | TRBD1 | CASSWARGNQPQHF | TGTGCCAGCAGTTGGGCCAGGGGGAATCAGCCCCAGCATTTT
TRBJ2-1 | . | TRBV10-3 | . | CAISEMINPHTSYNEQFF | TGTGCCATCAGTGAGATGATAAACCCCCACACAAGTTACAATGAGCAGTTCTTC
TRBJ1-2 | . | TRBV6-5 | TRBD1 | CASNVQGSNGYTF | TGTGCCAGCAACGTACAGGGGAGTAATGGCTACACCTTC
TRBJ2-7 | few | TRBV11-2 | TRBD2 | CASSLVPSGRPYEQYF | TGTGCCAGCAGCTTAGTGCCTAGCGGGAGGCCCTACGAGCAGTACTTC
TRBJ1-4 | . | TRBV9 | TRBD1 | CASSRGTARGEEKLFF | TGTGCCAGCAGCCGGGGGACAGCCAGGGGTGAGGAAAAACTGTTTTTT
TRBJ2-7 | . | TRBV2 | . | CASSEQFSYEQYF | TGTGCCAGCAGTGAACAGTTCTCCTACGAGCAGTACTTC
TRBJ1-3 | . | TRBV3-1/TRBV3-2 | TRBD1 | CASSLRRGLSGNTIYF | TGTGCCAGCAGCCTCCGGAGGGGGCTGTCTGGAAACACCATATATTTT
TRBJ1-2 | . | TRBV7-2 | . | CASSLAGVRVDGYTF | TGTGCCAGCAGCTTAGCTGGAGTCAGGGTAGATGGCTACACCTTC
TRBJ1-1 | . | TRBV6-2/TRBV6-3 | . | CASSYSRRVEISEAFF | TGTGCCAGCAGTTACTCGCGCAGGGTAGAGATTTCTGAAGCTTTCTTT
TRBJ2-1 | . | TRBV7-2 | TRBD1 | CASSPRDRGNEQFF | TGTGCCAGCAGCCCGCGTGACAGGGGCAATGAGCAGTTCTTC
TRBJ1-4 | . | TRBV7-2 | TRBD1 | CASSLSGTVGEKLFF | TGTGCCAGCAGCCTATCCGGGACAGTGGGTGAAAAACTGTTTTTT
TRBJ1-1 | many | TRBV27 | . | CASSSEMWEATEAFF | TGTGCCAGCAGTTCCGAGATGTGGGAGGCGACTGAAGCTTTCTTT
TRBJ2-1 | . | TRBV21-1 | . | CASSKEVQGGINLAYEQFF | TGTGCCAGCAGCAAAGAGGTTCAGGGCGGGATTAACTTGGCCTATGAGCAGTTCTTC
TRBJ2-5 | . | TRBV7-6 | . | CASSLRGGATVETQYF | TGTGCCAGCAGCTTACGAGGGGGGGCCACTGTGGAGACCCAGTACTTC
TRBJ1-1 | few | TRBV3-1/TRBV3-2 | . | CASSPRGINTEAFF | TGTGCCAGCAGCCCTCGGGGGATCAACACTGAAGCTTTCTTT
TRBJ2-1 | few | TRBV6-7 | . | CASSYSISRDSLYNEQFF | TGTGCCAGCAGTTACTCGATATCACGGGACTCGCTATACAATGAGCAGTTCTTC
TRBJ1-3 | few | TRBV2 | . | CASRAWSLSGNTIYF | TGTGCCAGCAGGGCTTGGAGCCTCTCTGGAAACACCATATATTTT
TRBJ2-7 | . | TRBV5-4 | . | CASSLDNVGVSEQYF | TGTGCCAGCAGCTTGGATAATGTGGGAGTAAGCGAGCAGTACTTC
TRBJ1-4 | . | TRBV6-2/TRBV6-3 | . | CASSYGERQKLFF | TGTGCCAGCAGTTACGGAGAAAGACAAAAACTGTTTTTT
TRBJ2-1 | . | TRBV5-4 | . | CASSSITAREQFF | TGTGCCAGCAGCTCGATTACGGCGCGGGAGCAGTTCTTC
TRBJ2-1 | once | TRBV11-2 | . | CASSLDPGNEQFF | TGTGCCAGCAGCTTAGACCCGGGGAATGAGCAGTTCTTC
TRBJ1-2 | . | TRBV7-8 | . | CASSPGDYGYTF | TGTGCCAGCAGCCCCGGAGACTATGGCTACACCTTC
TRBJ1-6 | . | TRBV7-9 | . | CASNHRENSPLHF | TGTGCCAGCAACCACAGAGAGAATTCACCCCTCCACTTT
TRBJ2-7 | few | TRBV2 | TRBD2 | CASSEGSSGGGSSYEQYF | TGTGCCAGCAGTGAAGGGTCTAGCGGGGGGGGCAGCTCCTACGAGCAGTACTTC
TRBJ2-2 | once | TRBV7-2 | TRBD1 | CASSFRGGADTGELFF | TGTGCCAGCAGCTTCAGAGGGGGCGCCGACACCGGGGAGCTGTTTTTT
TRBJ1-1 | . | TRBV19 | . | CASSMGRVGGATEAFF | TGTGCCAGTAGTATGGGTAGGGTCGGAGGTGCCACTGAAGCTTTCTTT
TRBJ2-2 | . | TRBV7-2 | TRBD2 | CASSLALADTGELFF | TGTGCCAGCAGCTTAGCACTAGCGGACACCGGGGAGCTGTTTTTT
TRBJ2-1 | . | TRBV12-5 | . | CASGSTGLSNNEQFF | TGTGCTAGTGGTTCGACAGGTTTATCCAACAATGAGCAGTTCTTC
TRBJ2-2 | . | TRBV4-3 | . | CASSQGGGNTGELFF | TGCGCCAGCAGCCAAGGCGGGGGCAACACCGGGGAGCTGTTTTTT
TRBJ2-1 | . | TRBV30 | . | CAWSGSRNEQFF | TGTGCCTGGAGCGGGAGTAGGAATGAGCAGTTCTTC
TRBJ2-2 | . | TRBV15 | . | CATSPRRVTGELFF | TGTGCCACCAGCCCGCGGAGAGTCACCGGGGAGCTGTTTTTT
TRBJ2-4 | once | TRBV19 | TRBD1 | CASSQRDSGAKNIQYF | TGTGCCAGTAGCCAACGGGACAGTGGGGCCAAAAACATTCAGTACTTC
TRBJ2-5 | . | TRBV5-4 | TRBD2 | CASSSGLAGPQETQYF | TGTGCCAGCAGCTCCGGACTAGCGGGCCCCCAAGAGACCCAGTACTTC
TRBJ2-7 | . | TRBV12-5 | TRBD1 | CASALDRGKNYEQYF | TGTGCTAGTGCTCTGGACAGGGGGAAAAACTACGAGCAGTACTTC
TRBJ2-1 | . | TRBV9 | . | CASSAPTEVGEQFF | TGTGCCAGCAGCGCGCCCACGGAGGTTGGTGAGCAGTTCTTC
TRBJ2-7 | . | TRBV27 | . | CASGLGEVYEQYF | TGTGCCAGCGGCCTTGGCGAGGTCTACGAGCAGTACTTC
TRBJ2-7 | . | TRBV7-2 | TRBD1 | CASSPTGTGQVHEQYF | TGTGCCAGCAGCCCCACCGGGACAGGGCAAGTCCACGAGCAGTACTTC
TRBJ2-1 | . | TRBV2 | . | CASTHPQGNEQFF | TGTGCCAGCACCCATCCGCAGGGTAATGAGCAGTTCTTC
TRBJ2-7 | . | TRBV29-1 | . | CSVGAGSTYEQYF | TGCAGCGTCGGGGCCGGGAGCACCTACGAGCAGTACTTC
TRBJ2-5 | . | TRBV4-1 | . | CASSQGVGGETQYF | TGCGCCAGCAGCCAAGGGGTAGGGGGAGAGACCCAGTACTTC
TRBJ2-2 | . | TRBV27 | . | CASSFVGGQRKLFF | TGTGCCAGCAGTTTCGTGGGAGGACAAAGGAAGCTGTTTTTT
TRBJ2-1 | . | TRBV30 | TRBD2 | CAGFPGTRNNEQFF | TGTGCCGGTTTTCCCGGGACTAGAAACAATGAGCAGTTCTTC
TRBJ1-1 | . | TRBV7-3 | . | CASSLTERTEAFF | TGTGCCAGCAGCTTAACCGAGAGAACTGAAGCTTTCTTT
TRBJ2-1 | few | TRBV5-5 | TRBD2 | CASSLLLAGGRGNEQFF | TGTGCCAGCAGCTTGCTTCTAGCGGGAGGCCGGGGTAATGAGCAGTTCTTC